A single sample is the source of the 19 T cell receptor beta chains below, sequenced in a study of blood T cell repertoires in COVID-19. Data came from immunoSEQ multiplex PCR; TCRdb stores just in-frame clones and leaves some out. The sample gives over 250,000 clones, 88% of which show up once; approximately 3.7% is in the top ten. Sequencing was done on a sample of peripheral blood. These receptor sequences come from a man aged 60 to 75 who had recovered from COVID-19.

The chain couples TRBV19 to TRBJ1-4; TRBD1 matches at 9 bases. The junction had 5 bases not matched to a gene; V was cut back by 2 bases and J by 7 bases. The length of the CDR3 is 15 residues. Germline-derived CDR1 and CDR2 are LNHDA and SQIVND (reference sequence). The DNA of the CDR3 is TGTGCCAGTAGTATAACAGGGGGCGGCCGTGAAAAACTGTTTTTT. It yields the protein CASSITGGGREKLFF.

Of note for this clone: Other DNA sequences in the sample encode the same CDR3. The V call is TRBV19, the J call TRBJ1-3; 7 bases are a match to TRBD1. This CDR3 is 15 amino acids long. Germline CDR1 is LNHDA and CDR2 is SQIVND (reference sequence). The V segment lost 2 bases and the J segment 2 bases; nucleotides outside the gene matches: 3. The CDR3 sequence is CASSIRQGAGNTIYF. The DNA for the CDR3 is TGTGCCAGTAGTATACGACAGGGCGCTGGAAACACCATATATTTT.

This clone was recorded once. This specimen includes other DNA sequences encoding the same CDR3. The genes are TRBV11-2 and TRBJ2-7; 7 bases agree with TRBD1. The CDR3 length is 13 residues. Germline CDR1 SGHAT, CDR2 FQNNGV. V trimming: 5 bases; J trimming: 2 bases; junction bases outside the gene matches: 3. The CDR3, as DNA: TGTGCCAGCAGCCCGGGACAGACCTACGAGCAGTACTTC. This codes for CASSPGQTYEQYF.

The chain employs TRBV5-1 and TRBJ2-5; D is undetermined. The V gene lost 4 bases and the J gene lost 5 bases, with 12 bases spanning the gap. CDR1 is SGHRS and CDR2 is YFSETQ in the germline V gene. The CDR3 has 13 residues. CDR3 sequence: CASSAGSSETQYF. The CDR3 DNA reads as TGCGCCAGCAGCGCCGGGTCTTCGGAGACCCAGTACTTC.

This clone was detected only once. V gene TRBV10-1 combines with J gene TRBJ2-7; 10 bases line up with TRBD2. The germline gives CDR1 WNHNN, CDR2 SYGVQD (reference sequence). There are 16 residues in the CDR3. Losses at the gene ends were 5 bases for V and 2 bases for J; bases not matched to a gene: 9. The CDR3 nucleotides are TGCGCCAGCAGTACCCTAGCGGGGGCCCCAACCTACGAGCAGTACTTC. It is translated as CASSTLAGAPTYEQYF.

The chain employs TRBV7-2 and TRBJ1-2; weak D call: TRBD1 (5 bases). V was trimmed by 5 bases and J by 3 bases, leaving 19 bases between them. The CDR3 is made up of 16 amino acids. Germline CDR1 SGHTA, CDR2 FQGNSA. CDR3 amino acids: CASSLSSGRVDYGYTF. CDR3 nucleotide sequence: TGTGCCAGCAGCCTAAGTTCGGGCAGGGTCGACTATGGCTACACCTTC.

The rearrangement uses TRBV3-1 (or the pseudogene TRBV3-2) and TRBJ1-5, with a possible D match to TRBD1 (6 bases). CDR3 size: 16 residues. Per the germline V gene, CDR1 is LGHDT and CDR2 is YNNKEL (reference sequence). Deletions cut 1 base from V and 7 bases from J, with 17 bases between. CDR3 nucleotides: TGTGCCAGCAGCCAAGGGTCGATTTCTGGGGGCCAGCCCCAGCATTTT. Translated, it gives CASSQGSISGGQPQHF.

The CDR3 spells CASGGTPLHF. CDR3 bases: TGTGCCAGCGGGGGGACACCCCTCCACTTT. This rearrangement joins TRBV3-1 (or the pseudogene TRBV3-2) to TRBJ1-6, with D possibly matching TRBD1 (5 bases). Germline CDR1 LGHDT, CDR2 YNNKEL (reference sequence). This CDR3 has 10 amino acids. Trimming pared 8 bases from V and 11 bases from J, leaving 7 bases between.

V is TRBV25-1 and J is TRBJ2-2; tentatively, D is TRBD2 (5 bases). V lost 4 bases, J lost 3 bases, and 9 bases lay in between. In germline, CDR1 is MGHDK, CDR2 SYGVNS. This CDR3 has 14 residues. The CDR3 coding sequence is TGTGCCAGCAGTGGGGAGAGGGACACCGGGGAGCTGTTTTTT. Its translation is CASSGERDTGELFF.

This clone was seen a few times. This chain links TRBV7-9 with TRBJ2-7; the match to TRBD2 covers 7 bases. Germline-derived CDR1 and CDR2 are SEHNR and FQNEAQ (reference sequence). The CDR3 loop spans 16 amino acids. V dropped 4 bases and J dropped 6; count of bases not matched to a gene: 15. Here the CDR3 DNA reads TGTGCCAGCAGCTGGACACCGGGACTAACCCTATCCGAGCAGTACTTC. Protein sequence: CASSWTPGLTLSEQYF. The variable domain in full, with the rest retrieved from reference TRBV7-9 and TRBJ2-7, is DTGVSQNPRHKITKRGQNVTFRCDPISEHNRLYWYRQTLGQGPEFLTYFQNEAQLEKSRLLSDRFSAERPKGSFSTLEIQRTEQGDSAMYLCASSWTPGLTLSEQYFGPGTRLTVT.

CDR3 amino acids: CASCGSYGYTF. DNA of the CDR3: TGTGCCAGCTGTGGGAGTTATGGCTACACCTTC. The V gene is TRBV28, the J gene TRBJ1-2; D unresolved. V was trimmed by 8 bases and J by 5 bases, leaving 9 bases between them. Germline V gene data show CDR1 as MDHEN and CDR2 as SYDVKM. CDR3 size: 11 residues.

V and J are TRBV2 and TRBJ2-2; TRBD1 agrees at 8 bases. Germline loops: CDR1 SNHLY, CDR2 FYNNEI. This CDR3 contains 15 residues. Unmatched junction bases numbered 9, after V lost 7 bases and J lost 5 bases. CDR3 loop: CASNPDRAGTGELFF. The CDR3 bases are TGTGCCAGCAACCCGGACAGGGCGGGGACCGGGGAGCTGTTTTTT.

The rearrangement uses TRBV11-2 and TRBJ1-5; D is unresolved. Trimming took 5 bases from V and 6 from J, leaving 17 bases between them. The germline V gene encodes CDR1 SGHAT and CDR2 FQNNGV. The CDR3 length is 15 residues. The CDR3 coding sequence is TGTGCCAGCAGCAAAACTCCCGGGGTGGGTCAGCCCCAGCATTTT. This translates into CASSKTPGVGQPQHF.

V usage is TRBV28 and J usage is TRBJ1-5, with a tentative D call TRBD1 (5 bases). The CDR3 loop spans 12 amino acids. V was clipped by 11 bases and J by 1 base, with 9 bases between them. Germline V CDR1 and CDR2: MDHEN, SYDVKM. The DNA for the CDR3 is TGTGCCCTAGGGGTGAGCAATCAGCCCCAGCATTTT. Its protein product is CALGVSNQPQHF.

This CDR3 is CASSVQTSTDTQYF. The DNA of the CDR3 is TGTGCCAGCAGTGTCCAAACTAGCACAGATACGCAGTATTTT. The V call is TRBV7-3, the J call TRBJ2-3; the D is unclear. This CDR3 region has 14 residues. Between the trimmed V and J ends, which lost 6 bases and 0 bases, there was a span of 10 bases. Germline-derived CDR1 and CDR2 are SGHTA and FQGTGA.

CDR3 DNA sequence: TGTGCCAGCACCCACTCCCTTACAGCGGGGGGGAGAGCCGGGGAGCTGTTTTTT. Protein sequence: CASTHSLTAGGRAGELFF. V usage is TRBV9 and J usage is TRBJ2-2; 10 positions agree with TRBD2. The ends lost 6 bases at V and 6 bases at J; junction bases unmatched: 17. The length of the CDR3 is 18 residues. From germline, CDR1 is SGDLS and CDR2 YYNGEE.

V is TRBV19 and J is TRBJ2-5, with a possible D match to TRBD2 (6 bases). The CDR3 sequence is 15 residues long. V was pared by 1 base and J by 1 base, with 10 bases between. Germline V gene sequence: CDR1 LNHDA, CDR2 SQIVND (reference sequence). CDR3 sequence reads: CASSIGGRFQETQYF. CDR3 in DNA: TGTGCCAGTAGTATAGGGGGGAGGTTCCAAGAGACCCAGTACTTC.

This chain's CDR3 is CASSPRGYLNTEAFF. CDR3 in DNA: TGTGCCAGCAGCCCCCGAGGGTATTTGAACACTGAAGCTTTCTTT. The chain carries TRBV27 and TRBJ1-1; D uncertain. The V and J ends lost 6 bases and 0 bases respectively, with 14 bases between them. The CDR3 is 15 residues long. The germline V gene encodes CDR1 MNHEY and CDR2 SMNVEV (reference sequence).

The V call is TRBV9, the J call TRBJ2-5, with D possibly being TRBD1 (5 bases). Germline V gene sequence: CDR1 SGDLS, CDR2 YYNGEE. V lost 0 bases and J lost 2, with 11 bases in between. CDR3 length: 15 residues. The chain's CDR3 is CASSVDQQAQETQYF. The CDR3 DNA is TGTGCCAGCAGCGTAGACCAACAGGCGCAAGAGACCCAGTACTTC.